The rows below give T cell receptor beta chains drawn from one sample of a study of T cell repertoires in cytomegalovirus infection. For these receptors, no antigen is known. TCRdb reanalysed the reads using MiXCR and keeps one entry per CDR3 protein. The repertoire has approximately 730,000 distinct CDR3 sequences, about 29% of them found once; the top ten carry 10% to 15%. The sample here was cultured CD8+ T cells from PBMCs, taken from culture after CMV antigen stimulation. The receptors shown here come from a human donor in good health (CMV status not recorded). Some clones in this sample may be carry-over from other donors' samples. Both conserved end residues are part of each CDR3. Fields, in order: V gene, clone size, D gene, J gene, CDR3 protein, CDR3 DNA. A D gene is named only where the DNA matches it firmly. Not all rows give a size; the values are once, few, many and, for expanded clones, a class.

v_gene: TRBV4-3
abundance: few
d_gene: -
j_gene: TRBJ2-2
CDR3aa: CASSQGSSTGTGELFF
CDR3nt: TGCGCCAGCAGCCAAGGGTCTAGCACAGGCACCGGGGAGCTGTTTTTT

v_gene: TRBV7-6
abundance: many
d_gene: TRBD1
j_gene: TRBJ1-1
CDR3aa: CASSVGPGQSNTEAFF
CDR3nt: TGTGCCAGCAGCGTGGGGCCGGGACAGTCAAACACTGAAGCTTTCTTT

v_gene: TRBV12-3/TRBV12-4
abundance: -
d_gene: -
j_gene: TRBJ2-2
CDR3aa: CASSSENPGELFF
CDR3nt: TGTGCCAGCAGTTCGGAGAACCCCGGGGAGCTGTTTTTT

v_gene: TRBV6-6
abundance: -
d_gene: -
j_gene: TRBJ2-3
CDR3aa: CASNLAGFGTESTDTQYF
CDR3nt: TGTGCCAGCAATTTAGCAGGATTCGGGACGGAGAGCACAGATACGCAGTATTTT

v_gene: TRBV4-3
abundance: few
d_gene: -
j_gene: TRBJ1-2
CDR3aa: CASSQRTQLNYGYTF
CDR3nt: TGCGCCAGCAGCCAAAGGACCCAACTTAACTATGGCTACACCTTC

v_gene: TRBV7-9
abundance: once
d_gene: -
j_gene: TRBJ2-1
CDR3aa: CASSLYSATNEQFF
CDR3nt: TGTGCCAGCAGCTTATATTCAGCGACGAATGAGCAGTTCTTC

v_gene: TRBV29-1
abundance: -
d_gene: -
j_gene: TRBJ2-4
CDR3aa: CSALGPWETKNIQYF
CDR3nt: TGCAGCGCTCTGGGCCCCTGGGAGACCAAAAACATTCAGTACTTC

v_gene: TRBV20-1
abundance: -
d_gene: -
j_gene: TRBJ2-5
CDR3aa: CSARDGGDRAQETQYF
CDR3nt: TGCAGTGCTAGAGATGGCGGGGACCGGGCTCAAGAGACCCAGTACTTC

v_gene: TRBV6-6
abundance: -
d_gene: -
j_gene: TRBJ1-5
CDR3aa: CASSYGQFSQPQHF
CDR3nt: TGTGCCAGCAGTTACGGACAGTTTAGTCAGCCCCAGCATTTT

v_gene: TRBV27
abundance: -
d_gene: -
j_gene: TRBJ1-5
CDR3aa: CASSSGPPRPQHF
CDR3nt: TGTGCCAGCAGTTCCGGGCCCCCGAGGCCCCAGCATTTT

v_gene: TRBV12-3/TRBV12-4
abundance: few
d_gene: -
j_gene: TRBJ2-1
CDR3aa: CASSLWKAGYNEQFF
CDR3nt: TGTGCCAGCAGTTTATGGAAGGCAGGGTACAATGAGCAGTTCTTC

v_gene: TRBV2
abundance: -
d_gene: -
j_gene: TRBJ2-3
CDR3aa: CASSEKGDTQYF
CDR3nt: TGTGCCAGCAGTGAAAAGGGAGATACGCAGTATTTT

v_gene: TRBV6-1
abundance: few
d_gene: -
j_gene: TRBJ1-6
CDR3aa: CASPQGREVNSPLHF
CDR3nt: TGTGCCAGCCCACAAGGCCGGGAGGTCAACTCACCCCTCCACTTT

v_gene: TRBV2
abundance: -
d_gene: TRBD1
j_gene: TRBJ1-5
CDR3aa: CASSVVPGGSNQPQHF
CDR3nt: TGTGCCAGCAGTGTTGTTCCAGGGGGCAGCAATCAGCCCCAGCATTTT

v_gene: TRBV6-1
abundance: -
d_gene: TRBD2
j_gene: TRBJ2-2
CDR3aa: CASSGDGGAGYGELFF
CDR3nt: TGTGCCAGCAGTGGGGACGGGGGGGCCGGGTACGGGGAGCTGTTTTTT

v_gene: TRBV12-3/TRBV12-4
abundance: few
d_gene: -
j_gene: TRBJ2-1
CDR3aa: CASSLGLFHEQFF
CDR3nt: TGTGCCAGCAGTTTAGGTCTTTTCCATGAGCAGTTCTTC

v_gene: TRBV4-1
abundance: -
d_gene: -
j_gene: TRBJ1-5
CDR3aa: CASSQEGVMPQHF
CDR3nt: TGCGCCAGCAGCCAAGAAGGTGTGATGCCCCAGCATTTT

v_gene: TRBV7-9
abundance: many
d_gene: TRBD2
j_gene: TRBJ2-1
CDR3aa: CASSDWRGLAALGDYNEQFF
CDR3nt: TGTGCCAGCAGCGACTGGCGAGGGCTAGCGGCCCTTGGGGATTACAATGAGCAGTTCTTC

v_gene: TRBV12-3/TRBV12-4
abundance: -
d_gene: TRBD1
j_gene: TRBJ2-1
CDR3aa: CASSHYRGPDEQFF
CDR3nt: TGTGCCAGCAGTCATTACAGGGGGCCGGATGAGCAGTTCTTC

v_gene: TRBV10-3
abundance: -
d_gene: TRBD1
j_gene: TRBJ1-2
CDR3aa: CAISGTGTGGEKGGYTF
CDR3nt: TGTGCCATCAGTGGTACCGGGACAGGGGGCGAAAAGGGTGGCTACACCTTC

v_gene: TRBV7-6
abundance: -
d_gene: -
j_gene: TRBJ2-2
CDR3aa: CASSSGPRELFF
CDR3nt: TGTGCCAGCAGCTCGGGTCCCCGGGAGCTGTTTTTT

v_gene: TRBV12-3/TRBV12-4
abundance: -
d_gene: -
j_gene: TRBJ1-1
CDR3aa: CASRPPPVFGNTEAFF
CDR3nt: TGTGCCAGCAGGCCTCCCCCAGTCTTCGGGAACACTGAAGCTTTCTTT

v_gene: TRBV27
abundance: few
d_gene: -
j_gene: TRBJ1-2
CDR3aa: CASSFAAAVHGYTF
CDR3nt: TGTGCCAGCAGTTTCGCGGCAGCCGTTCATGGCTACACCTTC

v_gene: TRBV24-1
abundance: -
d_gene: -
j_gene: TRBJ2-2
CDR3aa: CATSDGARGADTGELFF
CDR3nt: TGTGCCACCAGTGATGGGGCAAGGGGCGCGGACACCGGGGAGCTGTTTTTT

v_gene: TRBV27
abundance: -
d_gene: -
j_gene: TRBJ2-1
CDR3aa: CASSLGGYPNTNEQFF
CDR3nt: TGTGCCAGCAGTTTAGGGGGGTACCCCAACACGAATGAGCAGTTCTTC

v_gene: TRBV6-2/TRBV6-3
abundance: -
d_gene: -
j_gene: TRBJ2-2
CDR3aa: CASSYSIIGELFF
CDR3nt: TGTGCCAGCAGTTACTCGATCATCGGGGAGCTGTTTTTT

v_gene: TRBV7-6
abundance: -
d_gene: -
j_gene: TRBJ2-1
CDR3aa: CASSETQYEQFF
CDR3nt: TGTGCCAGCAGCGAGACTCAATATGAGCAGTTCTTC

v_gene: TRBV4-1
abundance: -
d_gene: -
j_gene: TRBJ1-1
CDR3aa: CASSQLQGSEAFF
CDR3nt: TGCGCCAGCAGCCAATTACAGGGTTCTGAAGCTTTCTTT

v_gene: TRBV2
abundance: -
d_gene: TRBD1
j_gene: TRBJ2-7
CDR3aa: CAGGQVSYEQYF
CDR3nt: TGTGCCGGGGGACAGGTCTCCTACGAGCAGTACTTC

v_gene: TRBV2
abundance: -
d_gene: -
j_gene: TRBJ2-1
CDR3aa: CASPPGHQNEQFF
CDR3nt: TGTGCCAGCCCGCCGGGACATCAAAATGAGCAGTTCTTC

v_gene: TRBV13
abundance: -
d_gene: -
j_gene: TRBJ2-3
CDR3aa: CASSSRLALVTDTQYF
CDR3nt: TGTGCCAGCAGCTCCCGCTTGGCATTAGTAACAGATACGCAGTATTTT

v_gene: TRBV14
abundance: -
d_gene: -
j_gene: TRBJ1-2
CDR3aa: CASSQDTRAGSYGYTF
CDR3nt: TGTGCCAGCAGCCAAGATACCAGGGCTGGGAGCTATGGCTACACCTTC

v_gene: TRBV19
abundance: -
d_gene: TRBD2
j_gene: TRBJ2-3
CDR3aa: CASSRSSGHTDTQYF
CDR3nt: TGTGCCAGTAGTAGGTCTAGCGGACACACAGATACGCAGTATTTT

v_gene: TRBV10-3
abundance: few
d_gene: TRBD2
j_gene: TRBJ2-1
CDR3aa: CAISESTSGLRNEQFF
CDR3nt: TGTGCCATCAGTGAGTCAACTAGCGGACTCCGAAATGAGCAGTTCTTC

v_gene: TRBV6-1
abundance: -
d_gene: -
j_gene: TRBJ2-6
CDR3aa: CASSSEVSLPGANVLTF
CDR3nt: TGTGCCAGCAGTTCGGAGGTTTCACTCCCTGGGGCCAACGTCCTGACTTTC

v_gene: TRBV7-6
abundance: -
d_gene: -
j_gene: TRBJ2-7
CDR3aa: CASTKGGLPDEQYF
CDR3nt: TGTGCCAGCACCAAGGGAGGTCTCCCCGACGAGCAGTACTTC

v_gene: TRBV7-9
abundance: -
d_gene: TRBD1
j_gene: TRBJ2-1
CDR3aa: CASSPGQGSWEQFF
CDR3nt: TGTGCCAGCAGCCCCGGACAGGGTTCTTGGGAGCAGTTCTTC

v_gene: TRBV6-2/TRBV6-3
abundance: -
d_gene: -
j_gene: TRBJ1-5
CDR3aa: CASSYSGGFQPQHF
CDR3nt: TGTGCCAGCAGTTACTCAGGAGGGTTTCAGCCCCAGCATTTT

v_gene: TRBV27
abundance: few
d_gene: -
j_gene: TRBJ1-5
CDR3aa: CASSLQWQAVGNQPQHF
CDR3nt: TGTGCCAGCAGTTTACAGTGGCAGGCGGTGGGCAATCAGCCCCAGCATTTT

v_gene: TRBV6-2/TRBV6-3
abundance: -
d_gene: TRBD1
j_gene: TRBJ1-5
CDR3aa: CASRPLTGRNQPQHF
CDR3nt: TGTGCCAGCAGACCACTGACAGGGCGCAATCAGCCCCAGCATTTT

v_gene: TRBV7-9
abundance: -
d_gene: TRBD2
j_gene: TRBJ2-5
CDR3aa: CASSFPSGGAETQYF
CDR3nt: TGTGCCAGCAGCTTTCCTAGCGGGGGGGCAGAGACCCAGTACTTC

v_gene: TRBV6-4
abundance: -
d_gene: -
j_gene: TRBJ2-1
CDR3aa: CASSDMQGNEQFF
CDR3nt: TGTGCCAGCAGTGACATGCAGGGGAATGAGCAGTTCTTC

v_gene: TRBV5-3
abundance: -
d_gene: TRBD1
j_gene: TRBJ2-1
CDR3aa: CASSAGWDRVNNEQFF
CDR3nt: TGTGCCAGCAGCGCGGGTTGGGACAGGGTGAACAATGAGCAGTTCTTC

v_gene: TRBV9
abundance: -
d_gene: -
j_gene: TRBJ1-1
CDR3aa: CASSARGEAFF
CDR3nt: TGTGCCAGCAGCGCTAGGGGTGAAGCTTTCTTT

v_gene: TRBV2
abundance: -
d_gene: -
j_gene: TRBJ1-2
CDR3aa: CASRLPFGEAQFRDGYTF
CDR3nt: TGTGCCAGCAGGCTTCCCTTTGGGGAGGCCCAATTCCGGGATGGCTACACCTTC

v_gene: TRBV20-1
abundance: -
d_gene: TRBD2
j_gene: TRBJ2-3
CDR3aa: CSARRSSGVGDTQYF
CDR3nt: TGCAGTGCTAGAAGGTCTAGCGGGGTTGGAGATACGCAGTATTTT

v_gene: TRBV10-3
abundance: -
d_gene: -
j_gene: TRBJ1-3
CDR3aa: CAISVMEGAGNTIYF
CDR3nt: TGTGCCATCAGTGTGATGGAGGGTGCTGGAAACACCATATATTTT

v_gene: TRBV6-6
abundance: -
d_gene: -
j_gene: TRBJ1-3
CDR3aa: CASRSISGNTIYF
CDR3nt: TGTGCCAGCAGGAGCATCTCTGGAAACACCATATATTTT